Below are 21 T cell receptor beta chains sequenced from a single sample in a study of OX40 agonist ivuxolimab in advanced cancers. The assay was immunoSEQ multiplex PCR, and TCRdb's table has in-frame clones only and misses some. The table includes about 66,000 clones, roughly 80% detected once. The source material was CD4+ or CD8+ T cells sorted from blood, sampled in a trial of the OX40 agonist ivuxolimab. The receptors stem from an adult with an advanced solid tumor such as melanoma, head and neck, liver or kidney cancer.

There are a few counts of this clone. The chain couples TRBV5-6 to TRBJ1-2; 8 bases agree with TRBD1. V shed 4 bases, J shed 5 bases, and the junction held 13 bases outside the gene matches. Germline CDR1 reads SGHDT; CDR2 reads YYEEEE. The CDR3 sequence is 16 residues long. The CDR3 DNA reads TGTGCCAGCAGCCATCGGGACAGGAGCTCGGTGTATGGCTACACCTTC. Amino acids: CASSHRDRSSVYGYTF. Complete variable domain (other parts from reference TRBV5-6 and TRBJ1-2): DAGVTQSPTHLIKTRGQQVTLRCSPKSGHDTVSWYQQALGQGPQFIFQYYEEEERQRGNFPDRFSGHQFPNYSSELNVNALLLGDSALYLCASSHRDRSSVYGYTFGSGTRLTVV.

Comments on this clone: The sample has other DNA sequences that encode this CDR3 too. This chain connects TRBV7-9 to TRBJ2-5; 7 bases match TRBD1. CDR1 and CDR2 (germline): SEHNR, FQNEAQ (reference sequence). The junction had 5 bases not matched to a gene; V was cut back by 5 bases and J by 2 bases. The CDR3 sequence is 14 residues long. The CDR3: CASSPGTVQETQYF. The CDR3 DNA reads TGTGCCAGCAGCCCCGGGACAGTACAAGAGACCCAGTACTTC.

V gene TRBV10-3 combines with J gene TRBJ2-2; TRBD2 agrees at 8 bases. With 4 bases clipped from V and 0 bases from J, the junction kept 4 bases outside the gene matches. The V gene's germline CDR1 is ENHRY and CDR2 SYGVKD. This CDR3 has 16 amino acids. The CDR3 region has the DNA TGTGCCATCAGTGGAAGCGGGGGTGCGAACACCGGGGAGCTGTTTTTT. It translates to CAISGSGGANTGELFF.

V and J are TRBV4-2 and TRBJ1-4; TRBD1 is a possible D gene (5 bases). The CDR3 spans 15 residues. V was clipped by 0 bases and J by 6 bases, with 11 bases between them. Germline V CDR1 and CDR2: LGHNA, YNFKEQ. DNA for the CDR3: TGTGCCAGCAGCCAAGAGAGGACACGAGATGAAAAACTGTTTTTT. The encoded protein is CASSQERTRDEKLFF.

The chain joins TRBV6-1 to TRBJ1-1; D possibly corresponds to TRBD1 (5 bases). CDR3 length: 12 residues. V was shortened by 6 bases and J by 5 bases, with 10 bases between the two germline ends. Germline loops: CDR1 MNHNS, CDR2 SASEGT. The CDR3 DNA reads TGTGCCAGCAGAGGTGACAGTACTGAAGCTTTCTTT. This translates into CASRGDSTEAFF.

The V gene is TRBV30, the J gene TRBJ2-6; D is undetermined. V dropped 4 bases and J dropped 0 bases, with 7 bases sitting between them. The CDR3 consists of 14 residues. Germline CDR1 GTSNPN, CDR2 SVGIG (reference sequence). The CDR3 bases are TGTGCCTGGACCCCCTACTCTGGGGCCAACGTCCTGACTTTC. Translating it yields CAWTPYSGANVLTF.

The V and J genes are TRBV19 and TRBJ1-1, with TRBD1 identical over 8 bases. The J segment lost 11 bases and the V segment lost 6 bases, leaving 17 bases of the junction unmatched. Germline V gives CDR1 LNHDA, CDR2 SQIVND (reference sequence). The CDR3 consists of 15 residues. CDR3 sequence: CASREGDSGGASAFF. Here the CDR3 DNA reads TGTGCCAGTAGAGAGGGGGACTCAGGGGGCGCGTCGGCTTTCTTT.

The DNA for the CDR3 is TGTGCCAGCAGCAGGAGTTTTGGCAGGGGATCCACTGGCTACACCTTC. It is translated as CASSRSFGRGSTGYTF. The V gene is TRBV5-4, the J gene TRBJ1-2; a possible D gene is TRBD1 (6 bases). Germline V CDR1 and CDR2: SGHNT, YYREEE (reference sequence). The V and J ends lost 4 bases and 7 bases respectively, with 23 bases between them. The length of the CDR3 is 16 residues.

This clone was observed at least ten times. The chain links TRBV7-6 to TRBJ1-5; D not certain. There are 15 residues in the CDR3. Germline lookup yields CDR1 SGHVS and CDR2 FNYEAQ. The V end was cut by 2 bases, the J end by 3 bases, with 11 bases between. CDR3 nucleotide sequence: TGTGCCAGCAGCTTAACGGGGAACAACAATCAGCCCCAGCATTTT. Translated: CASSLTGNNNQPQHF. Filled out from reference TRBV7-6 and TRBJ1-5, the complete variable domain reads GAGVSQSPRYKVTKRGQDVALRCDPISGHVSLYWYRQALGQGPEFLTYFNYEAQQDKSGLPNDRFSAERPEGSISTLTIQRTEQRDSAMYRCASSLTGNNNQPQHFGDGTRLSIL.

In its sample, this clone was seen once. The V and J genes are TRBV7-8 and TRBJ2-3; 7 bases agree with TRBD1. CDR3 length: 15 amino acids. The germline V gene has CDR1 SGHVS and CDR2 FQNEAQ. Unmatched junction bases numbered 11, after V lost 5 bases and J lost 6 bases. The CDR3 reads CASSVRQGEVDTQYF. The DNA for the CDR3 is TGTGCCAGCAGCGTCCGACAGGGAGAAGTTGATACGCAGTATTTT.

J is TRBJ1-1 and V is TRBV7-8; D uncertain. Germline assignment: CDR1 SGHVS and CDR2 FQNEAQ. The CDR3 spans 16 residues. V lost 1 base and J 0 bases, leaving 12 bases between the germline ends. As DNA, the CDR3 is TGTGCCAGCAGCTTAGAGGGCCTCGGTATGAACACTGAAGCTTTCTTT. It specifies CASSLEGLGMNTEAFF.

The chain uses TRBV5-1 and TRBJ2-5; D is perhaps TRBD1 (6 bases). Germline V gene lookup returns CDR1 SGHRS and CDR2 YFSETQ. There are 18 residues in the CDR3. The V gene lost 0 bases and the J gene lost 5 bases, with 23 bases spanning the gap. CDR3 in amino acids: CASSLVPGHSLLTETQYF. As DNA, the CDR3 is TGCGCCAGCAGCTTGGTACCGGGACATTCGCTTCTGACTGAGACCCAGTACTTC.

The rearrangement joins TRBV4-1 to TRBJ2-5; TRBD2 agrees at 10 bases. V lost 6 bases and J lost 3; bases outside the gene matches: 4. The CDR3 is made up of 14 amino acids. Germline-derived CDR1 and CDR2 are MGHRA and YSYEKL. CDR3 DNA: TGCGCCAGCAGGAGCGGGGGGGTAAAAGAGACCCAGTACTTC. Translating gives CASRSGGVKETQYF.

The V and J genes are TRBV9 and TRBJ2-5, with D tentatively TRBD2 (5 bases). This CDR3 is built from 14 residues. V lost 4 bases, J lost 2 bases, and 12 bases lay in between. Germline CDR1 is SGDLS and CDR2 is YYNGEE. CDR3 DNA sequence: TGTGCCAGCAGCCCGGGGTCCCCACAAGAGACCCAGTACTTC. As protein: CASSPGSPQETQYF. Using reference TRBV9 and TRBJ2-5 for the parts outside the CDR3, the full variable domain is DSGVTQTPKHLITATGQRVTLRCSPRSGDLSVYWYQQSLDQGLQFLIQYYNGEERAKGNILERFSAQQFPDLHSELNLSSLELGDSALYFCASSPGSPQETQYFGPGTRLLVL.

CDR3 region: CASSPGGVNSGNTIYF. CDR3 bases: TGCGCCAGCAGCCCGGGCGGCGTGAACTCTGGAAACACCATATATTTT. This sequence joins TRBV5-1 and TRBJ1-3, with D hard to call. V was clipped by 4 bases and J by 0 bases, with 14 bases between them. Germline lookup yields CDR1 SGHRS and CDR2 YFSETQ. The CDR3 covers 16 residues.

The genes are TRBV19 and TRBJ1-1; D not certain. The CDR3 has 11 amino acids. V was pared by 3 bases and J by 7 bases, with 6 bases between. Germline V gene sequence: CDR1 LNHDA, CDR2 SQIVND (reference sequence). In nucleotides, the CDR3 is TGTGCCAGTAGTATCATGGGTGAAGCTTTCTTT. Protein sequence: CASSIMGEAFF.

This clone was seen a single time. The DNA for the CDR3 is TGTGCCAGCAGAAAGCTAGCGGGAGGACATGAGCAGTTCTTC. This translates into CASRKLAGGHEQFF. The gene calls are TRBV5-4 and TRBJ2-1; 11 bases line up with TRBD2. Per germline, CDR1 SGHNT and CDR2 YYREEE (reference sequence). V trimming: 5 bases; J trimming: 8 bases; junction bases outside the gene matches: 6. This CDR3 region has 14 residues.

The chain is built from TRBV30 and TRBJ1-6, with a possible D match to TRBD1 (6 bases). Germline assignment: CDR1 GTSNPN and CDR2 SVGIG (reference sequence). V was clipped by 5 bases and J by 5 bases, with 10 bases between them. This CDR3 contains 13 residues. DNA of the CDR3: TGTGCCTGGGGACAGCTAGATAATTCACCCCTCCACTTT. It translates to CAWGQLDNSPLHF.

V usage is TRBV19 and J usage is TRBJ1-5, with D possibly matching TRBD1 (5 bases). The CDR3 is 21 residues long. Germline lookup yields CDR1 LNHDA and CDR2 SQIVND (reference sequence). V was clipped by 5 bases and J by 0 bases, with 29 bases between them. The CDR3 here is CASSFTKLQGRRRYSNQPQHF. In DNA, the CDR3 is TGTGCCAGTAGTTTTACTAAACTTCAGGGTAGGCGCCGTTATAGCAATCAGCCCCAGCATTTT. Filled out from reference TRBV19 and TRBJ1-5, the complete variable domain reads DGGITQSPKYLFRKEGQNVTLSCEQNLNHDAMYWYRQDPGQGLRLIYYSQIVNDFQKGDIAEGYSVSREKKESFPLTVTSAQKNPTAFYLCASSFTKLQGRRRYSNQPQHFGDGTRLSIL.

The chain couples TRBV5-5 to TRBJ1-4, with D unclear. This CDR3 contains 13 residues. Trimming removed 5 bases from V and 7 bases from J, with 12 bases in between. Germline V CDR1 and CDR2: SGHKS, YYEKEE (reference sequence). The DNA for the CDR3 is TGTGCCAGCAGAATAAGGCAGACTGAAAAACTGTTTTTT. It yields the protein CASRIRQTEKLFF.

The chain carries TRBV7-9 and TRBJ2-3, with 13 bases identical to TRBD2. Unmatched junction bases numbered 2, after V lost 5 bases and J lost 3 bases. CDR1 is SEHNR, CDR2 FQNEAQ, per germline (reference sequence). The CDR3 has 15 residues. As DNA, the CDR3 is TGTGCCAGCAGCAGGACTAGCGGGAGTACAGATACGCAGTATTTT. It codes for CASSRTSGSTDTQYF. The full variable domain, completed using reference TRBV7-9 and TRBJ2-3, is DTGVSQNPRHKITKRGQNVTFRCDPISEHNRLYWYRQTLGQGPEFLTYFQNEAQLEKSRLLSDRFSAERPKGSFSTLEIQRTEQGDSAMYLCASSRTSGSTDTQYFGPGTRLTVL.